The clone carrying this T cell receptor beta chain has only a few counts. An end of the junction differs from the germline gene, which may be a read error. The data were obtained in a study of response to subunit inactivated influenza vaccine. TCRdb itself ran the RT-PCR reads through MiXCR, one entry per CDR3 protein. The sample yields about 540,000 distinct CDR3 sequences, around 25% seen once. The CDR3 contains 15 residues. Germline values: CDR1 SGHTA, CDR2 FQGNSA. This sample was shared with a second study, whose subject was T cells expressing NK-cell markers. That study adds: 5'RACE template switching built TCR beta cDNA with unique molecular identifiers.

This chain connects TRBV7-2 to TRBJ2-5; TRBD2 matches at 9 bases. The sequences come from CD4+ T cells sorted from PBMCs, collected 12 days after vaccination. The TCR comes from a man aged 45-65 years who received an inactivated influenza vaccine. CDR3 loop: CASSLAMGLAGSMHF. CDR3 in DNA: TGTGCCAGCAGCTTAGCGATGGGTCTAGCGGGGTCAATGCACTTC.